This T cell receptor (beta chain) was sequenced in a study of glioma-infiltrating T cells. The CDR3 is 14 amino acids. Germline CDR1 reads SNHLY; CDR2 reads FYNNEI. Overall study results and limits: Gliomas, especially low-grade, showed above-expected tissue-blood divergence; non-neoplastic patients showed below. Very few CDR3 sequences were shared between tissue and blood.

TCR alpha and beta CDR3 regions were amplified from RNA using iRepertoire nested multiplex PCR. Input was 100-400 ng of tissue mRNA or PBMC total RNA. TCRdb fed the multiplex PCR reads into MiXCR, producing one record per CDR3 protein. The repertoire has roughly 100,000 distinct CDR3 sequences, around 40% of them found once; the top ten carry approximately 38%. Note on this clonotype: What it binds is not known. Relative to the germline gene, one junction end is altered; a read error may explain this.

The sequenced material came from glioma tissue, nonneoplastic brain tissue, or PBMCs (not recorded which). The TCR originated in a human donor with low-grade glioma or glioblastoma, undergoing nonglioma brain surgery, or in good health (not recorded which). The V call is TRBV2, the J call TRBJ1-5; D is possibly TRBD1 (5 bases). CDR3 residues: CASSVSTGNQPQRF. Written as DNA, the CDR3 is TGTGCCAGCAGTGTATCAACAGGCAATCAGCCCCAGCGTTTC.